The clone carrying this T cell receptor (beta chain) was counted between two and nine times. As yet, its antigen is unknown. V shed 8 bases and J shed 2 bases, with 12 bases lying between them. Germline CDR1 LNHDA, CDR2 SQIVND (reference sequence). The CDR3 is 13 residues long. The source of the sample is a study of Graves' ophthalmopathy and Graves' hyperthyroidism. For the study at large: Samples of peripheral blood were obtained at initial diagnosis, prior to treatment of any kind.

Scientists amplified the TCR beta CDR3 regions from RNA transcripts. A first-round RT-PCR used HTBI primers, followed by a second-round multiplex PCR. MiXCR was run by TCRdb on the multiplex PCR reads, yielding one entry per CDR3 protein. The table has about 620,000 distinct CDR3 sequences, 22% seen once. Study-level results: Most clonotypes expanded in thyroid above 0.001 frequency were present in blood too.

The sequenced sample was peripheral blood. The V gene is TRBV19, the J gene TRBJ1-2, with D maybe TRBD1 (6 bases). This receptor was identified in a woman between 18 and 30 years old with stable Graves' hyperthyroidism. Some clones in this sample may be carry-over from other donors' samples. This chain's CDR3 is CASAYRANYGYTF. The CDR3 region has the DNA TGTGCCAGTGCCTACAGGGCCAACTATGGCTACACCTTC.